This T cell receptor beta chain was recorded in a study of T cells after yellow fever vaccination. Study-wide points: Booster samples showed a return of most primary-vaccination clones (roughly 96% CD4, 88% CD8). CD4 and CD8 compartments shared a small share of clonotypes, likely from convergent recombination. The secondary T-cell response peaked on day 5, not day 15, but was weaker.

As regards this clonotype: The antigen remains undetermined.

Trimming stripped 7 bases from V and 10 bases from J, with 19 bases between. This CDR3 is 14 amino acids long. CDR1 SNHLY and CDR2 FYNNEI come from the germline V gene. TCRdb reprocessed the 5' RACE reads with MiXCR, giving one entry per CDR3 protein. The profile covers some 600,000 distinct CDR3 sequences, with roughly an eighth appearing a single time and 15% taken by the ten largest. This clonotype was obtained from a man aged 25 to 45 who received the YFV17D yellow fever vaccine. This rearrangement joins TRBV2 to TRBJ1-4; possibly TRBD1 for D (6 bases). The sample in question was PBMCs, obtained on the day of the yellow fever booster vaccination. The CDR3 loop reads CASTRRGAGAKLFF. CDR3 bases: TGTGCCAGCACCCGAAGGGGGGCTGGCGCAAAACTGTTTTTT.